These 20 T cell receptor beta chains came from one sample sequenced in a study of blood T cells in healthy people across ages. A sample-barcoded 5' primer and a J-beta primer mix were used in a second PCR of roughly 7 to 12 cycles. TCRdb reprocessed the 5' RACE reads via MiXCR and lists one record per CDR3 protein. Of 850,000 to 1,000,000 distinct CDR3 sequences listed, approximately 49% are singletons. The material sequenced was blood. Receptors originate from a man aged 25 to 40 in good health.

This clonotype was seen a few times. The CDR3 protein is CASSFQGALYEQYF. In DNA, the CDR3 is TGTGCCAGCAGTTTTCAGGGGGCCCTCTACGAGCAGTACTTC. The chain recombines TRBV27 with TRBJ2-7; TRBD1 matches at 8 bases. The CDR3 runs 14 residues. Germline values: CDR1 MNHEY, CDR2 SMNVEV (reference sequence). With 3 bases clipped from V and 3 bases from J, the junction kept 4 bases outside the gene matches.

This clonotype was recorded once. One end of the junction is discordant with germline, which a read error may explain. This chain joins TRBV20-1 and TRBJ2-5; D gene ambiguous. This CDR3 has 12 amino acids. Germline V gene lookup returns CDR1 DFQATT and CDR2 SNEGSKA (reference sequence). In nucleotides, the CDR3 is TGCAGTGCTATACGCGCTAAAGAGGCCCAGTACTTC. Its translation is CSAIRAKEAQYF.

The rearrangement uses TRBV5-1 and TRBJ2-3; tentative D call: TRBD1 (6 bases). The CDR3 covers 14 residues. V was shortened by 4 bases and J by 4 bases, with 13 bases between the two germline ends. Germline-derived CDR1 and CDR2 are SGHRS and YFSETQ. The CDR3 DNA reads TGCGCCAGCAGCCCGGACAGACAGCCAGATACGCAGTATTTT. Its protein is CASSPDRQPDTQYF.

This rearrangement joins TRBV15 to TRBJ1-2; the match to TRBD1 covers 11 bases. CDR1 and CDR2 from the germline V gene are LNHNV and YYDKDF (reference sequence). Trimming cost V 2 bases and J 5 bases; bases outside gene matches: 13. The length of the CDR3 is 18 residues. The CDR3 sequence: CATSRPTRGQGAWYGYTF. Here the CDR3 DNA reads TGTGCCACCAGCAGACCCACAAGAGGACAGGGGGCCTGGTATGGCTACACCTTC. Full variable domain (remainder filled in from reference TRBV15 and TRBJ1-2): DAMVIQNPRYQVTQFGKPVTLSCSQTLNHNVMYWYQQKSSQAPKLLFHYYDKDFNNEADTPDNFQSRRPNTSFCFLDIRSPGLGDTAMYLCATSRPTRGQGAWYGYTFGSGTRLTVV.

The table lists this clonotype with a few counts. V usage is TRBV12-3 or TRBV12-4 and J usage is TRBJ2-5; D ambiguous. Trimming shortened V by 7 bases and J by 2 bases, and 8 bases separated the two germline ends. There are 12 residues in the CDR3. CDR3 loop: CASTRHQETQYF. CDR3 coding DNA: TGTGCCAGCACCAGACATCAAGAGACCCAGTACTTC.

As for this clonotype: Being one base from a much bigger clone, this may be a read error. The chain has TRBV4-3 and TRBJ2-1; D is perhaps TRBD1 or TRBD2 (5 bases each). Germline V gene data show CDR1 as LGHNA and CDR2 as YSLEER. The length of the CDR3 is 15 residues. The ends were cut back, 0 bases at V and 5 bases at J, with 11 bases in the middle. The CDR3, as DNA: TGCGCCAGCAGCCAAGAGCCGGGACCACACAATGAGCAGTTCTTC. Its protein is CASSQEPGPHNEQFF.

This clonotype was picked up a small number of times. CDR3 in amino acids: CASSFGAAYEQYF. CDR3 in DNA: TGTGCCAGCAGTTTCGGGGCCGCCTACGAGCAGTACTTC. The rearrangement links TRBV27 to TRBJ2-7, with D perhaps given as TRBD1 or TRBD2 (5 bases each). This CDR3 is built from 13 residues. The ends were cut back, 3 bases at V and 2 bases at J, with 8 bases in the middle. CDR1 MNHEY and CDR2 SMNVEV come from the germline V gene (reference sequence).

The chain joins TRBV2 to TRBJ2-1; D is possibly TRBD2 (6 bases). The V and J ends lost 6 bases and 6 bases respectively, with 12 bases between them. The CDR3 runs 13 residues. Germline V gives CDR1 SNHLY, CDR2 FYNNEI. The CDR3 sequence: CASRLGEVNEQFF. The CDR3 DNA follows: TGTGCCAGCAGGCTAGGGGAGGTCAATGAGCAGTTCTTC. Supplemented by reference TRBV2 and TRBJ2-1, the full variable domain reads EPEVTQTPSHQVTQMGQEVILRCVPISNHLYFYWYRQILGQKVEFLVSFYNNEISEKSEIFDDQFSVERPDGSNFTLKIRSTKLEDSAMYFCASRLGEVNEQFFGPGTRLTVL.

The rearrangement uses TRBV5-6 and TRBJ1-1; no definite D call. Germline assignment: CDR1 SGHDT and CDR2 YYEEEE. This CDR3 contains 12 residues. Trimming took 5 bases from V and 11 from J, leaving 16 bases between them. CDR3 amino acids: CASSSAGVAAFF. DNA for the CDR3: TGTGCCAGCAGTTCCGCCGGGGTGGCTGCTTTCTTT.

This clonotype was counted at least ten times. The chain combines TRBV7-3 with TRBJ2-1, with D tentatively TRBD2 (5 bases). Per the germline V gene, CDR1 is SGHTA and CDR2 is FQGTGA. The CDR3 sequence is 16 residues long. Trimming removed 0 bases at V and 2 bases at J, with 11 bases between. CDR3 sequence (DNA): TGTGCCAGCAGCTTAACGTCCGGGGAGACCTACAATGAGCAGTTCTTC. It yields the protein CASSLTSGETYNEQFF.

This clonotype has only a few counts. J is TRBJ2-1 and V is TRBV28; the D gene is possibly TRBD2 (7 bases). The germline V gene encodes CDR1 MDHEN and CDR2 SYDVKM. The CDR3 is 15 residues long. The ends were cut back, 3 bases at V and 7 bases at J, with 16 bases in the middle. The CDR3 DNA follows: TGTGCCAGCAGTTTTCGGGGGGCGGACGGTAATGAGCAGTTCTTC. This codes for CASSFRGADGNEQFF.

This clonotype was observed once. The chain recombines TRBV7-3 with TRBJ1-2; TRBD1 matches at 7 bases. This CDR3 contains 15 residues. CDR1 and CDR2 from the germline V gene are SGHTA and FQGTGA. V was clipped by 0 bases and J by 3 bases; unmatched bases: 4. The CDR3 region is CASSLTGQDHYGYTF. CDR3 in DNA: TGTGCCAGCAGCTTAACTGGACAGGACCACTATGGCTACACCTTC.

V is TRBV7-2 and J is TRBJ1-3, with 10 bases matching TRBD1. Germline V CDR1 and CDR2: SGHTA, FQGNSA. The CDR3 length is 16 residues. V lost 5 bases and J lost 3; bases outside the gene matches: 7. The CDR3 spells CASSGAGTGVGNTIYF. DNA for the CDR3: TGTGCCAGCAGCGGAGCCGGGACAGGGGTTGGAAACACCATATATTTT.

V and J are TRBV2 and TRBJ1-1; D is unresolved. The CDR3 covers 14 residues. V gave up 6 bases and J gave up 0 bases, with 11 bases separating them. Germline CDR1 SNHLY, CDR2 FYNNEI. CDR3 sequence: CASRTQGMNTEAFF. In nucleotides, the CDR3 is TGTGCCAGCAGAACACAAGGAATGAACACTGAAGCTTTCTTT. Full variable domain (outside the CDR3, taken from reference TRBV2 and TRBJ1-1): EPEVTQTPSHQVTQMGQEVILRCVPISNHLYFYWYRQILGQKVEFLVSFYNNEISEKSEIFDDQFSVERPDGSNFTLKIRSTKLEDSAMYFCASRTQGMNTEAFFGQGTRLTVV.

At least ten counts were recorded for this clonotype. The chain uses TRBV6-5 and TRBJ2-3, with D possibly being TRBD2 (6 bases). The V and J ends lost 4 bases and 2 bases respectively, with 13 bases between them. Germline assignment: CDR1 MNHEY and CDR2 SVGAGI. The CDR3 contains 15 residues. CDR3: CASSSGGDPTDTQYF. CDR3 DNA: TGTGCCAGCAGTTCTGGCGGGGACCCCACAGATACGCAGTATTTT.

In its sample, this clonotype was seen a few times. DNA for the CDR3: TGCGCCAGCAGCCGTGGACAGGAACTCTACGAGCAGTACTTC. Translation: CASSRGQELYEQYF. The V and J genes are TRBV5-1 and TRBJ2-7; 7 positions match TRBD1. CDR1 and CDR2 (germline): SGHRS, YFSETQ. V trimming: 4 bases; J trimming: 3 bases; junction bases outside the gene matches: 7. The CDR3 spans 14 residues.

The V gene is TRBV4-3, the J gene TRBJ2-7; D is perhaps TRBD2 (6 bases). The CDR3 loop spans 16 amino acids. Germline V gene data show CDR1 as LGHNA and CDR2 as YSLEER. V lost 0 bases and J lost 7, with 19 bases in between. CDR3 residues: CASSQDWVAEYNEQYF. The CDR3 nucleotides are TGCGCCAGCAGCCAAGATTGGGTAGCGGAGTACAATGAGCAGTACTTC.

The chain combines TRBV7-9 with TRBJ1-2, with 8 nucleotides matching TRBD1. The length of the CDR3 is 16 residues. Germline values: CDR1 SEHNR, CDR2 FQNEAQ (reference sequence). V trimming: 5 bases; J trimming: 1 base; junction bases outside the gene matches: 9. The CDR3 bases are TGTGCCAGCAGCCCCCTGGACAGGGCGGGTAACTATGGCTACACCTTC. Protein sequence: CASSPLDRAGNYGYTF.

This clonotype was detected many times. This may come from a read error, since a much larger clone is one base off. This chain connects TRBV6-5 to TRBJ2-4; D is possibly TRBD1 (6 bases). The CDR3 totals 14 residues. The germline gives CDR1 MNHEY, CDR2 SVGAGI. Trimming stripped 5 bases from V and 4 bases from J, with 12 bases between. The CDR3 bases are TGTGCCAGCAGTGACAAGACAGGAAAAAACATTCAGTACTTC. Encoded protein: CASSDKTGKNIQYF.

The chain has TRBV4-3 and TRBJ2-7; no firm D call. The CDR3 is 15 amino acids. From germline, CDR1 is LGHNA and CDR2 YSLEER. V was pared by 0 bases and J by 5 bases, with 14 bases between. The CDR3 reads CASSQEWKGIHEQYF. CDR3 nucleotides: TGCGCCAGCAGCCAAGAGTGGAAGGGCATCCACGAGCAGTACTTC.